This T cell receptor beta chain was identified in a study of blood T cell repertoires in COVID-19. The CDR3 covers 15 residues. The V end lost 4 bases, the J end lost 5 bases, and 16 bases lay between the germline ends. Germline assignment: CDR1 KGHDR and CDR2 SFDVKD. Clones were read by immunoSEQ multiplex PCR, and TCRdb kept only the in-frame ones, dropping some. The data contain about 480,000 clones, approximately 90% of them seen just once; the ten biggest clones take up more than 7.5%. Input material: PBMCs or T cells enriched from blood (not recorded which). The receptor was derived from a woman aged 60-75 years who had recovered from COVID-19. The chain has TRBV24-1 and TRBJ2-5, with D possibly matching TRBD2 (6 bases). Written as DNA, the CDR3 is TGTGCCACCAGTGACCAGGCATCCCGGGGGGAGACCCAGTACTTC. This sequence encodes CATSDQASRGETQYF.